These T cell receptor beta chains were read from a single sample in a study of blood T cell repertoires in COVID-19. Sequenced by immunoSEQ multiplex PCR; TCRdb stores in-frame clones only, minus some. This sample has under 300,000 clones, with about nine tenths found just once. The sequenced sample was peripheral blood. The receptors stem from a man aged 30 to 39 who had recovered from COVID-19. Each CDR3 is given with its conserved first and last residue. D genes are given only for firm matches. Size is stated for part of the rows, as once, few or many counts, or as a class when the clone is expanded.

J | V | D | size | DNA | CDR3
TRBJ2-1 | TRBV5-4 | TRBD1 | once | TGTGCCAGCAGCTCCCTCCAGGACAGGGGAGGTTGGCGGTTCTTC | CASSSLQDRGGWRFF
TRBJ2-1 | TRBV6-5 | TRBD1 | - | TGTGCCAGCAGTTCGGACAGGGGGCGAAATGAGCAGTTCTTC | CASSSDRGRNEQFF
TRBJ2-5 | TRBV7-2 | TRBD2 | - | TGTGCCAGCAGTTTACTTGGGGGCGGGGGGGGGCAAGAGACCCAGTACTTC | CASSLLGGGGGQETQYF
TRBJ1-2 | TRBV19 | - | - | TGTGCCAGTAGTATGAGGGACTGGGGGGATGGCGGCTACACCTTC | CASSMRDWGDGGYTF
TRBJ2-1 | TRBV24-1 | TRBD2 | - | TGTGCCACCAGCGGGAGGGGCGGTGAGCAGTTCTTC | CATSGRGGEQFF
TRBJ1-5 | TRBV4-1 | - | - | TGCGCCAGCAGCCAAGTGGGAGAAGATCAGCCCCAGCATTTT | CASSQVGEDQPQHF
TRBJ2-7 | TRBV2 | - | - | TGTGCCAGCAGTACTGAAATCTCGGGACTGAACTACGAGCAGTACTTC | CASSTEISGLNYEQYF
TRBJ2-5 | TRBV7-9 | - | - | TGTGCCAGCACCGAGGGGGGGTACCAAGAGACCCAGTACTTC | CASTEGGYQETQYF
TRBJ1-1 | TRBV5-4 | - | - | TGTGCCAGCTCGACGGTTGGGGGGTACACTGAAGCTTTCTTT | CASSTVGGYTEAFF
TRBJ1-2 | TRBV28 | TRBD1 | - | TGTGCCAGCAGTTCAACGGGACAGGGGGCGGGTGGCTACACCTTC | CASSSTGQGAGGYTF
TRBJ1-1 | TRBV30 | - | once | TGTGCCTGGAGTCCAGCGGGGGGTCCGAACACTGAAGCTTTCTTT | CAWSPAGGPNTEAFF